The 4 T cell receptor beta chains reported below all come from one sample, sequenced in a study of cytotoxic CD8 clonotypes in ibrutinib-treated CLL. TCRdb's copy holds only in-frame clones and misses some; the assay was immunoSEQ multiplex PCR. The table records some 93,000 clones, approximately 78% of them present only once. This material consisted of PBMCs, taken after 12 months of ibrutinib treatment. The receptor set was obtained from a human donor with chronic lymphocytic leukemia.

This rearrangement joins TRBV5-8 to TRBJ1-2; the D is unclear. CDR1 is SGHTS, CDR2 YDEGEE, per germline. The ends were cut back, 2 bases at V and 0 bases at J, with 5 bases in the middle. This CDR3 is built from 13 residues. The CDR3 spells CASSLTANYGYTF. The CDR3 coding sequence is TGTGCCAGCAGCTTAACGGCTAACTATGGCTACACCTTC.

The chain links TRBV7-3 to TRBJ2-6; D is undetermined. V lost 6 bases, J lost 1 base, and 4 bases lay in between. Looked up from germline, CDR1 is SGHTA and CDR2 is FQGTGA. The CDR3 sequence is 13 residues long. The CDR3, as DNA: TGTGCCAGCAGTTCATCTGGGGCCAACGTCCTGACTTTC. Translating gives CASSSSGANVLTF.

This chain joins TRBV11-3 and TRBJ2-2; 7 nucleotides align to TRBD2. V lost 1 base and J lost 8; bases outside the gene matches: 10. CDR1 is SGHNT and CDR2 is YENEEA in the germline V gene. The CDR3 sequence is 16 residues long. The CDR3 protein is CASSLGRGTKMGELFF. The DNA for the CDR3 is TGTGCCAGCAGCTTAGGGCGGGGGACCAAGATGGGGGAGCTGTTTTTT. The entire variable domain, with the rest obtained from reference TRBV11-3 and TRBJ2-2, is as follows: EAGVVQSPRYKIIEKKQPVAFWCNPISGHNTLYWYLQNLGQGPELLIRYENEEAVDDSQLPKDRFSAERLKGVDSTLKIQPAELGDSAVYLCASSLGRGTKMGELFFGEGSRLTVL.

The chain links TRBV4-1 to TRBJ1-3, with 10 bases that match TRBD1. CDR3 length equals 19 residues. Germline trimming cut 4 bases from V and 6 bases from J; bases unmatched to any gene: 18. In germline, CDR1 is MGHRA, CDR2 YSYEKL. DNA of the CDR3: TGCGCCAGCAGCCCGCCGACAGGGGGCCCCTGGAATCGTGAAAACACCATATATTTT. It yields the protein CASSPPTGGPWNRENTIYF.